This T cell receptor (beta chain) was observed in a study of blood T cell repertoires in COVID-19. For the study at large: Sample material is recorded as cDNA or gDNA derived from T cells, B-cell-depleted T cells, or PBMCs.

The V and J ends lost 6 bases and 1 base respectively, with 16 bases between them. The germline V gene has CDR1 SGHRS and CDR2 YFSETQ. This CDR3 comprises 15 residues. The protocol was immunoSEQ multiplex PCR, while the TCRdb copy is restricted to in-frame clones and leaves out a portion. This table has approximately 35,000 clones, 80% appearing once. Sequenced material: peripheral blood. The clonotype was recovered from a man older than 75 with acute or convalescent COVID-19. J is TRBJ1-2 and V is TRBV5-1; D unresolved. The CDR3 spells CASTTDPRFNYGYTF. CDR3 DNA sequence: TGCGCCAGCACGACCGATCCCAGGTTTAACTATGGCTACACCTTC.